This entry concerns a single T cell receptor beta chain. This clone is considered medium-sized (0.01 to 0.1%). The antigen it recognizes is unknown. No qualities accompany the bases; no much larger clone lies one base away. Libraries came from the immunoSEQ multiplex PCR assay. For the multiplex PCR, a mixture combining 60 forward primers for TCR Vbeta segments and 13 reverse primers for TCR Jbeta segments was used. A multiplex PCR assay on genomic DNA amplified the CDR3 region of rearranged TCR beta genes. The amplified TCR beta libraries were sequenced on the Illumina HiSeq System as 87-base-pair reads. The paper's processing steps were these. Across the roughly 640 repertoires, a later analysis counted 75 million to 90 million unique TCR beta chains, 9 million to 14 million of which were shared by at least two donors. Raw reads were error-corrected and collapsed into unique sequences by a nearest-neighbor algorithm in which closely related sequences were merged to remove PCR and sequencing errors. Alignment of CDR3 sequences to IMGT reference sequences was used to assign V, D and J gene segments. Each retained sequence needed at least a six-nucleotide match to both a V gene segment and a J gene segment. Rearrangements were classified as productive when the CDR3 lacked stop codons and remained in frame with V and J, and all other rearrangements were classified as non-productive. CDR3 was defined according to IMGT convention as the region running from the second conserved V-encoded cysteine to the conserved J-encoded phenylalanine. In an earlier analysis of more than 550 of the donors, sequences lacking an unambiguous match to a single V gene segment were excluded. An earlier analysis of some 610 of the donors called V segments functional above 56.7% productive rearrangements and segregating when the between-donor standard deviation exceeded 5%. A statistical classification framework was built to diagnose cytomegalovirus status from the catalog of TCR beta chain sequences. In a later analysis, TCR nucleotide sequences were compared against IMGT/GENE-DB human TR gene sequences so that V and J genes could be assigned. In a later analysis, CDR3 sequences and most-parsimonious VDJ recombination scenarios were assigned using the TCRdist pipeline. A later analysis defined each TCR beta chain by its CDR3 amino acid sequence plus V-gene family, and excluded reads lacking a unique V-gene family. In a later analysis, around 600 highly shared, low-generation-probability nucleotide sequences were removed to address suspected cross-contamination and a sequencing artifact. A later analysis calculated a clonal expansion index for each public chain from normalized within-repertoire ranks of inferred template counts. In a later analysis, generation probabilities were computed with a VDJ recombination model fitted to out-of-frame rearrangements, and the resulting probabilities were checked against IGoR. A later analysis scored TCR-TCR, TCR-HLA and TCR-CMV co-occurrence with hypergeometric tests, applying a repertoire-size bias correction to TCR pairs. A later analysis estimated false discovery rates by permuting HLA or CMV assignments 20 times. In a later analysis, co-occurring TCRs were grouped using DBSCAN, and TCRdist sequence similarity was added for clustering within HLA-allele-positive subsets. For co-occurrence clustering, repertoires with fewer than 30,000 or more than 120,000 public chains were excluded, along with a handful of repertoires with anomalous nucleotide sharing. This is the immuneACCESS table as TCRdb keeps it, with only in-frame sequences that have V and J called. A part of the clones is gone; compared with another copy, unresolved V genes explain less than half, and the rest is unexplained. V, J and clone size reflect that table, while D and trimming were determined from the DNA. In this sample the table shows 85,000 to 110,000 clones, more than 75% of which occur a single time. The ten largest clonotypes hold 10% of the sample.

This sample stems from a study of cytomegalovirus exposure and HLA in healthy donors (dated by TCRdb to about 2017). Context from the whole study: An earlier analysis of some 600 of the donors reported under 300 Gb of sequence data and 95 million to 140 million unique TCR beta sequences obtained from around 180 million T cells. HLA typing covered class I and class II loci at four-digit resolution. In a later analysis, previously published TCR beta repertoires from about 640 donors were re-analyzed and high-resolution HLA genotyping was added so that TCR occurrence patterns could be studied. Among about 400 genotyped donors of the cohort, an average of approximately 220,000 unique TCR beta nucleotide sequences was sequenced per donor, of which roughly 17% were non-productive. Using immunosequencing, the study profiled T cell repertoires from 666 subjects and related those repertoires to cytomegalovirus serostatus. Donor age, sex, ethnicity and CMV serostatus were compiled together with the repertoire data. An earlier analysis of several hundred of the donors applied high-throughput TCR beta sequencing to assess whether each TCR beta V gene segment acted as functional or pseudogenic. Because of strong linkage in the cohort, roughly 5 DR-DQ haplotypes were treated as single units for association and clustering. An early release that covered fewer than 800 HLA-typed donors contained around 300 gigabases of sequencing data and 70 million to 100 million unique TCR sequences. All discovery cohort repertoires had been generated using a single sequencing platform. In a later genetic analysis, genome-wide SNP genotypes for about 65% of the roughly 670 donors were used, and that subset was treated as a discovery cohort. The later analysis used no new phenotypic data to find candidate immune exposures, relying instead on TCR beta sequences and their occurrence across donors. In addition to the first cohort of approximately 670 subjects, a separate validation cohort of 130 or so different subjects was used. To predict cytomegalovirus infection status, the study combined high-throughput TCR immunosequencing, statistical association of individual TCRs with disease status, and machine learning. The aim of the study was to test whether cataloging public T cell receptors could identify signatures of past pathogen exposure. Of the roughly 390 genotyped donors, about 80% fell in the genetic ancestry cluster associated with self-reported Caucasian donors. The number of donors typed differed by locus, with roughly 629-640 for A, B, C, DRB1 and DQB1, approximately 500 for DQA1, 600 to 610 for DPA1, and 450 to 480 for DPB1.

In total, roughly 670 healthy bone marrow donors made up the cohort. All cohort members were sampled while nominally healthy, although unrecorded immune exposures were likely present. The donor was CMV seropositive and belonged to the group of 250 to 300 seropositive cohort members. Every donor gave a peripheral blood sample, and the peripheral blood mononuclear cells from that sample were used for TCR beta sequencing. Genomic DNA was extracted from the blood cell samples with the Qiagen DNeasy Blood Extraction Kit. The CDR1 and CDR2 encoded by the germline V gene (reference sequence) are LNHDA and SQIVND. The CDR3 contains 15 residues, cysteine and phenylalanine counted. Only the CDR3 DNA stays, 45 bases, in frame from base 1. Germline trimming: 7 bases from V, 6 bases from J; junction bases outside gene matches: 10. The investigation overall reported the following: The authors suggested that the approach could potentially be extended to other disease states and immunological phenotypes. Correlated functional status among segregating V segments might be attributable to linkage disequilibrium, but an unknown experimental factor could not be ruled out. In a later analysis, around 15,000 TCR beta sequences were associated with specific HLA alleles at a false discovery rate of 0.05. Because counts were too low, some 17 rarely observed V segments, including chromosome 9 orphons, were left out of the earlier analysis of 500 to 750 of the donors. In a later analysis, most CMV-associated TCR beta chains were found to appear HLA-restricted, with HLA associations seemingly driven largely by CMV exposure. According to a later genetic analysis, donors in an Asian-associated ancestry cluster had fewer N-insertions in productive TCRs than the approximately 630-donor mean. A further reported finding was that TCR beta sequences accurately predicted the HLA-A and HLA-B alleles for most subjects in the first cohort. Sequencing depth was assumed to be roughly uniform across donors in the presence/absence analyses, though that assumption may not hold. The 87-base-pair reads could not distinguish some IMGT-functional V segments, including TRBV6-2 and TRBV6-3, so those segments were excluded. Compared with equally common non-associated chains, HLA-associated TCR beta chains in a later analysis were more clonally expanded and had lower generation probabilities. When HLA alleles, especially DR and DQ, strongly co-occurred, attributing TCR associations to individual alleles was difficult. The study listed 150 to 200 TCR beta chains as associated with cytomegalovirus. For the cohort, immune exposure information was limited to CMV serostatus. HLA typing was unavailable for some donors at each locus, so association tests used only the typed subset. This cohort had only TCR beta chains sequenced, and the lack of alpha or paired-chain data limited which features could be detected. Broadly in line with IMGT annotations, most TCR beta V segments showed up in productive rearrangements about 90% or about 30% of the time in an earlier analysis of under 700 of the donors. An association between a missense DCLRE1C variant and V-gene and J-gene trimming of TCR beta chains was found in a later genetic analysis and replicated in an independent cohort. A later analysis reported that several top co-occurrence clusters appeared linked to parvovirus B19, influenza, CMV and Epstein-Barr virus. Cytomegalovirus status was reported to be diagnosed by the classifier with high specificity and sensitivity in both the original and validation cohorts. Most TCR sequences were seen in very few donors, while some public TCRs were found in many individuals. A group of highly shared sequence variants was considered likely to be a technical artifact of the sequencing pipeline. Three of the identified cytomegalovirus-associated TCR beta chains were confirmed in vitro to be specific for cytomegalovirus antigens. According to a later analysis, TCR association rates differed among HLA loci, with DRB1 alleles showing the most associated TCRs and HLA-C alleles showing the fewest.

The sequence joins TRBV19 to TRBJ1-5, with 9 junctional bases fitting TRBD1. The specimen was PBMCs. The receptor comes from a woman under 30 in good health and CMV-seropositive. The CDR3 here reads CASKVGQGSVQPQHF. The nucleotide sequence is given as TGTGCCAGTAAAGTGGGACAGGGATCTGTTCAGCCCCAGCATTTT.